Sequencing of this T cell receptor (beta chain) was carried out in a study of CD8 T cells in Susac syndrome. Germline loops: CDR1 MDHEN, CDR2 SYDVKM. The CDR3 loop spans 14 amino acids. Trimming left V 1 base short and J 11 bases short, with 15 bases between. Roughly 0.45 to 1 ug RNA was reverse transcribed with random hexamers. One entry per CDR3 protein, called by TCRdb with MiXCR from the immunoSEQ multiplex PCR reads. In the table there are approximately 180,000 distinct CDR3 sequences, more than 85% of which are singletons. This clonotype was seen a single time. Patients with Susac syndrome met diagnostic criteria that were recently defined for definite or probable disease.

The source of this sequence is a human donor with Susac syndrome. The chain joins TRBV28 to TRBJ2-1; tentative D call: TRBD2 (5 bases). The sequencing input was CD4+ T cells from PBMCs. The CDR3 is CASSLFRSGSKQFF. CDR3 DNA sequence: TGTGCCAGCAGTTTATTTCGTTCGGGATCCAAGCAGTTCTTC.